One sample yielded the 18 T cell receptor beta chains listed below, sequenced in a study of immune heterogeneity within non-small cell lung tumors. With around 550 ng used per sample, the template was genomic DNA from bulk tumor. During surgery, each primary tumor gave multiple biopsies spaced as far apart as possible. Curative surgery was performed on patients who had untreated, newly diagnosed non-small cell lung cancer. In a multiplex PCR, 32 V and 13 J primers amplified TCR beta CDR3. TCRdb passed the multiplex PCR reads through MiXCR, listing each CDR3 protein once. The data hold fewer than 15,000 distinct CDR3 sequences, with 23% observed a single time. Input material: lung tumor tissue. These receptors all stem from a man between 45 and 60 years old with non-small cell lung cancer.

In the case of this clonotype: The junction does not match germline at one end; this may be a read error. V is TRBV19 and J is TRBJ1-5, with unresolved D. The germline V gene encodes CDR1 LNHDA and CDR2 SQIVND (reference sequence). The CDR3 spans 15 residues. The CDR3 bases are TGTGCCATTAGTATCGAGTTCCATAGCAATCAGCCCCAGAATTTT. Translation gives CAISIEFHSNQPQNF.

This chain links TRBV7-2 with TRBJ2-2, with D perhaps assigned TRBD1 or TRBD2 (7 bases each). The CDR3 consists of 16 residues. V lost 2 bases and J 6 bases, leaving 16 bases between the germline ends. Germline lookup yields CDR1 SGHTA and CDR2 FQGNSA. Here the CDR3 DNA reads TGTGCCAGCAGCTTAAGGTCGCAGGGGGGGGCCGGGGAGCTGTTTTTT. Translation: CASSLRSQGGAGELFF.

In its sample, this clonotype was seen many times. CDR3 DNA: TGTGCCAGCAGCTTAGATGGGAGAGGAGCGTGGGACACTGAAGCTTTCTTT. This sequence encodes CASSLDGRGAWDTEAFF. The V and J genes are TRBV7-2 and TRBJ1-1; D not resolved. V dropped 1 base and J dropped 3 bases, with 18 bases sitting between them. The CDR3 is 17 residues long. Germline assignment: CDR1 SGHTA and CDR2 FQGNSA.

On this clonotype: This could be a read error, since a much larger clone is one nucleotide away. The chain combines TRBV5-6 with TRBJ1-2; D unclear. CDR3 length: 13 residues. Trimming cost V 6 bases and J 8 bases, with 17 bases left between them. In germline, CDR1 is SGHDT, CDR2 YYEEEE. CDR3 in amino acids: CASIGDLQGGYTF. CDR3 nucleotides: TGTGCCAGCATCGGGGATCTTCAAGGAGGCTACACCTTC. Full variable domain (rest looked up from reference TRBV5-6 and TRBJ1-2): DAGVTQSPTHLIKTRGQQVTLRCSPKSGHDTVSWYQQALGQGPQFIFQYYEEEERQRGNFPDRFSGHQFPNYSSELNVNALLLGDSALYLCASIGDLQGGYTFGSGTRLTVV.

Comment on this clonotype: This may be a read error: a much more frequent sequence differs by one nucleotide. This sequence joins TRBV12-3 or TRBV12-4 and TRBJ1-5, with TRBD1 matching 9 bases. The CDR3 is 17 amino acids. The CDR3 DNA follows: TGTCCCAGCAGCCCCGCCAAACAGGGGGCTCGCAATCAGCCCCAGCATTTT. This codes for CPSSPAKQGARNQPQHF.

This clonotype was seen only a few times. The rearrangement joins TRBV11-2 to TRBJ1-1; tentatively, D is TRBD1 (5 bases). The germline V gene has CDR1 SGHAT and CDR2 FQNNGV. Trimming pared 8 bases from V and 0 bases from J, leaving 10 bases between. The CDR3 runs to 13 residues. The CDR3 nucleotides are TGTGCCAGCGGGGCGGCCTTGAACACTGAAGCTTTCTTT. Its translation: CASGAALNTEAFF.

This clonotype was seen ten or more times. The CDR3 protein is CASSSGQGSSYGYTF. CDR3 in DNA: TGTGCCAGCAGCTCCGGACAGGGAAGTAGCTATGGCTACACCTTC. The gene calls are TRBV7-9 and TRBJ1-2, with TRBD1 matching over 8 bases. The CDR3 is 15 residues long. V dropped 4 bases and J dropped 4; count of bases not matched to a gene: 8. Germline-derived CDR1 and CDR2 are SEHNR and FQNEAQ (reference sequence).

The table lists this clonotype with many counts. Its ends do not fully match the called genes, so a read error is possible. The chain couples TRBV20-1 to TRBJ2-2; D call uncertain. CDR1 and CDR2 from the germline V gene are DFQATT and SNEGSKA (reference sequence). The CDR3 extends over 14 amino acids. In DNA form, the CDR3 reads TGCAGTGCTAGGAGAGAGAGGAACCCCGGGGAGCTGTTTTTT. This gives the protein CSARRERNPGELFF.

In regard to this clonotype: This clone may be a read error of a much larger clone one base away. This rearrangement joins TRBV28 to TRBJ2-6; TRBD1 matches at 10 bases. Germline V gene sequence: CDR1 MDHEN, CDR2 SYDVKM. CDR3 length equals 18 residues. DNA of the CDR3: TGTGCCAGCAGTCGGGCCGGGACAGGGGCATCTGGGGTCAACGTCCTGACTTTC. It is translated as CASSRAGTGASGVNVLTF.

This clonotype was found many times. The rearrangement links TRBV12-3 or TRBV12-4 to TRBJ2-3; TRBD1 matches 9 bases. This CDR3 region has 14 residues. V shed 8 bases and J 3 bases; nucleotides not matched to a gene: 6. As DNA, the CDR3 is TGTGCCAGCGGAACAGGGGGCGGGACAGATACGCAGTATTTT. Protein sequence: CASGTGGGTDTQYF.

A word on this clonotype: This CDR3 is missing its conserved last phenylalanine or tryptophan, likely due to a read error. V and J are TRBV3-1 and TRBJ2-1; 7 bases are shared with TRBD2. Germline values: CDR1 LGHDT, CDR2 YNNKEL (reference sequence). The CDR3 spans 14 residues. Unmatched junction bases numbered 16, after V lost 8 bases and J lost 12 bases. The CDR3 protein is CASGWKGREQGQFL. CDR3 sequence (DNA): TGTGCCAGCGGGTGGAAAGGGAGGGAACAAGGGCAGTTCTTA.

As regards this clonotype: This may be a read error: a much more frequent sequence differs by one nucleotide. The chain carries TRBV20-1 and TRBJ2-3, with 7 positions matching TRBD2. The CDR3 sequence is 14 residues long. Germline V lookup: CDR1 DFQATT, CDR2 SNEGSKA (reference sequence). Trimming at V came to 5 bases and at J to 7 bases, leaving 12 bases not matched to a gene. CDR3 sequence: CSAGISGQTYTQYF. The CDR3 coding sequence is TGCAGTGCTGGAATTAGCGGGCAGACATATACGCAGTATTTT.

This clonotype was counted at least ten times. This chain joins TRBV27 and TRBJ2-2, with TRBD2 matching 10 bases. The V segment lost 1 base and the J segment 6 bases; nucleotides outside the gene matches: 8. This CDR3 is 17 amino acids long. Germline V gene data show CDR1 as MNHEY and CDR2 as SMNVEV (reference sequence). The CDR3 sequence is CASSLWASGRGAGELFF. The CDR3 DNA is TGTGCCAGCAGTTTATGGGCTAGCGGGAGAGGGGCCGGGGAGCTGTTTTTT.

This clonotype was picked up many times. The rearrangement uses TRBV28 and TRBJ1-3, with TRBD1 matching 7 bases. V lost 5 bases and J lost 5; bases outside the gene matches: 3. CDR3 length: 13 amino acids. CDR1 MDHEN and CDR2 SYDVKM come from the germline V gene. The CDR3 loop reads CASSPGQRNTIYF. The CDR3, as DNA: TGTGCCAGCAGTCCGGGACAGAGAAACACCATATATTTT.

The V and J genes are TRBV20-1 and TRBJ1-1; D gene unclear. Trimming took 1 base from V and 5 from J, leaving 14 bases between them. CDR1 DFQATT and CDR2 SNEGSKA come from the germline V gene (reference sequence). The length of the CDR3 is 14 residues. As DNA, the CDR3 is TGCAGTGCTAGAGTCCGGGGTATGAGGACTGAAGCTTTCTTT. It yields the protein CSARVRGMRTEAFF.

Remarks on this clonotype: A read error may explain this, as a much larger clone is one base away. The chain recombines TRBV7-9 with TRBJ2-1; D gene unclear. The CDR3 is 15 amino acids. Germline assignment: CDR1 SEHNR and CDR2 FQNEAQ (reference sequence). CDR3 in amino acids: CASSPRASLSHEQSF. The CDR3 nucleotides are TGTGCCAGCAGCCCAAGGGCTAGTCTAAGCCATGAGCAGTCCTTC.

The sample holds many counts of this clonotype. CDR3 protein: CSVSVAGGLHSYNEQFF. CDR3 bases: TGCAGCGTTTCGGTAGCGGGGGGCCTTCACTCCTACAATGAGCAGTTCTTC. The genes are TRBV29-1 and TRBJ2-1; 10 bases are shared with TRBD2. Looked up from germline, CDR1 is SQVTM and CDR2 is ANQGSEA. V lost 5 bases and J lost 0; bases outside the gene matches: 10. The CDR3 sequence is 17 residues long.

This clonotype was picked up many times. The chain combines TRBV13 with TRBJ2-7; a weak D match, TRBD1 (6 bases). The CDR3 totals 15 residues. Germline loops: CDR1 PRHDT, CDR2 FYEKMQ (reference sequence). V shed 4 bases and J shed 3 bases, with 16 bases lying between them. In nucleotides, the CDR3 is TGTGCCAGCAGCTCGCGACCGGGACACTTCTACGAGCAGTACTTC. Translation: CASSSRPGHFYEQYF.